This T cell receptor (beta chain) was sequenced in a study of OX40 agonist ivuxolimab in advanced cancers. Only one count was recorded for this clone. Germline V gene data show CDR1 as SQVTM and CDR2 as ANQGSEA. The CDR3 is 16 amino acids. The V and J ends lost 4 bases and 1 base respectively, with 20 bases between them. Here immunoSEQ multiplex PCR was the method, and the copy in TCRdb shows in-frame clones only, minus some. The sample comprises more than 55,000 clones, approximately 81% of which are singletons, and roughly 6.1% rests with the top ten. V is TRBV29-1 and J is TRBJ2-7, with D maybe TRBD2 (5 bases). This clonotype was obtained from an adult with an advanced solid tumor such as melanoma, head and neck, liver or kidney cancer. The sample here was CD4+ or CD8+ T cells sorted from blood, taken in a trial of the OX40 agonist ivuxolimab. CDR3 in DNA: TGCAGCGTTGTAGCGCGCGAGGACGGAATGTCCTACGAGCAGTACTTC. Amino acids: CSVVAREDGMSYEQYF.